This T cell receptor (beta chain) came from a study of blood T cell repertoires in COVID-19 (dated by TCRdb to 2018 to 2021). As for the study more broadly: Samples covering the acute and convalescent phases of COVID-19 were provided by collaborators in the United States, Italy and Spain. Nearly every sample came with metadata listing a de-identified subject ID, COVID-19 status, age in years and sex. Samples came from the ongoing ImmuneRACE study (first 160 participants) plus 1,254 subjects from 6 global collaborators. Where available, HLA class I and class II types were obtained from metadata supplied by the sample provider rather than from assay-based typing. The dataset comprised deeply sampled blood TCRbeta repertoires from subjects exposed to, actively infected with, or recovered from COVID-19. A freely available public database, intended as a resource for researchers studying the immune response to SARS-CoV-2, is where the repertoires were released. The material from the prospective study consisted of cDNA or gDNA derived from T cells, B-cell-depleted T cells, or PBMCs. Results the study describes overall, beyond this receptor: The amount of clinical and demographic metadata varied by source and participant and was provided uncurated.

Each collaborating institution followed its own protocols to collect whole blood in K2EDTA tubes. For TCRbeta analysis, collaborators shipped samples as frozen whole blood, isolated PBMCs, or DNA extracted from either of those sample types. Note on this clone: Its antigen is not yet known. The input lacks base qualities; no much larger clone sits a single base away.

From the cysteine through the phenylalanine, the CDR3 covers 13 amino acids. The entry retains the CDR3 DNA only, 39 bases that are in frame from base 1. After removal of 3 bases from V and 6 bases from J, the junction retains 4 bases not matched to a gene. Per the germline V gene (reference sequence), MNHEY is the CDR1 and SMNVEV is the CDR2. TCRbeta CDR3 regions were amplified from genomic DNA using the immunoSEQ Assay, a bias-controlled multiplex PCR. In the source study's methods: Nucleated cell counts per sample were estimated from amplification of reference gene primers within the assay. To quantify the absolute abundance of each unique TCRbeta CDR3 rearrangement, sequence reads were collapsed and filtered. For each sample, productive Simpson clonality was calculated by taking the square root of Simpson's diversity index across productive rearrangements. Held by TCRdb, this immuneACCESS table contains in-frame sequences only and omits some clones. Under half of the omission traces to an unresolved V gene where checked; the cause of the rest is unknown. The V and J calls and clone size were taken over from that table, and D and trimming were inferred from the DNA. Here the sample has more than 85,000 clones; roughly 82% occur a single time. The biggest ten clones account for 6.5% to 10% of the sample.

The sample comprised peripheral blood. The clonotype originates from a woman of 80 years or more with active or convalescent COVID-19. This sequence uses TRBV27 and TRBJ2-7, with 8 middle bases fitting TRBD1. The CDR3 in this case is CASSFWTGREQYF. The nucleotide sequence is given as TGTGCCAGCAGTTTCTGGACAGGGCGCGAGCAGTACTTC.